The 14 T cell receptor beta chains presented below share a single source sample, sequenced in a study of cytomegalovirus exposure and HLA in healthy donors. TCRdb's table, derived via immunoSEQ multiplex PCR, lists solely in-frame clones and lacks some. The table includes 150,000 to 200,000 clones, 85% detected once. Sequenced input: PBMCs. All receptors derive from a man aged 18 to 29 in good health and CMV-seropositive.

This clone appeared once. The chain carries TRBV6-1 and TRBJ2-3, with D uncertain. V gave up 2 bases and J gave up 2 bases, with 5 bases separating them. The CDR3 covers 13 residues. Germline CDR1 reads MNHNS; CDR2 reads SASEGT. The DNA of the CDR3 is TGTGCCAGCAGTGAACAGGTCACAGATACGCAGTATTTT. This codes for CASSEQVTDTQYF.

The V gene is TRBV5-1, the J gene TRBJ2-1; D gene ambiguous. Germline V CDR1 and CDR2: SGHRS, YFSETQ. The CDR3 length is 12 residues. The ends were cut back, 4 bases at V and 6 bases at J, with 8 bases in the middle. The DNA for the CDR3 is TGCGCCAGCAGCCGACAAGCCAATGAGCAGTTCTTC. Protein: CASSRQANEQFF. The full variable domain, with the rest looked up from reference TRBV5-1 and TRBJ2-1, is KAGVTQTPRYLIKTRGQQVTLSCSPISGHRSVSWYQQTPGQGLQFLFEYFSETQRNKGNFPGRFSGRQFSNSRSEMNVSTLELGDSALYLCASSRQANEQFFGPGTRLTVL.

This clone came up once. The CDR3 loop reads CASSLQTGAQEKLFF. The CDR3 nucleotides read TGTGCCAGCAGCCTACAGACAGGGGCCCAGGAAAAACTGTTTTTT. V and J are TRBV5-6 and TRBJ1-4, with 8 bases that match TRBD1. CDR1 and CDR2 (germline): SGHDT, YYEEEE. The CDR3 runs 15 residues. Germline trimming cut 4 bases from V and 8 bases from J; bases unmatched to any gene: 10. The full variable domain, completed using reference TRBV5-6 and TRBJ1-4, is DAGVTQSPTHLIKTRGQQVTLRCSPKSGHDTVSWYQQALGQGPQFIFQYYEEEERQRGNFPDRFSGHQFPNYSSELNVNALLLGDSALYLCASSLQTGAQEKLFFGSGTQLSVL.

In this sample, this clone turned up a few times. Additional DNA sequences in this sample encode the identical CDR3. This chain links TRBV27 with TRBJ2-7, with a weak D call TRBD1 (6 bases). The V end lost 0 bases, the J end lost 0 bases, and 6 bases lay between the germline ends. Looked up from germline, CDR1 is MNHEY and CDR2 is SMNVEV (reference sequence). The CDR3 totals 14 residues. CDR3 loop: CASSLSTGSYEQYF. The CDR3 DNA reads as TGTGCCAGCAGTTTATCGACAGGCTCCTACGAGCAGTACTTC.

The chain's CDR3 is CASSFFRAAGGSTDTQYF. CDR3 nucleotide sequence: TGTGCCAGCAGTTTTTTCCGCGCGGCGGGGGGATCTACAGATACGCAGTATTTT. The chain combines TRBV28 with TRBJ2-3; TRBD2 matches 8 bases. CDR3 length: 18 residues. CDR1 is MDHEN and CDR2 is SYDVKM in the germline V gene. Unmatched junction bases numbered 14, after V lost 3 bases and J lost 3 bases. The variable domain in full, completed from reference TRBV28 and TRBJ2-3, reads DVKVTQSSRYLVKRTGEKVFLECVQDMDHENMFWYRQDPGLGLRLIYFSYDVKMKEKGDIPEGYSVSREKKERFSLILESASTNQTSMYLCASSFFRAAGGSTDTQYFGPGTRLTVL.

The chain has TRBV27 and TRBJ2-7, with D perhaps matching TRBD1 (7 bases). Trimming removed 0 bases from V and 4 bases from J, with 10 bases in between. The CDR3 runs 14 residues. Germline V gene lookup returns CDR1 MNHEY and CDR2 SMNVEV (reference sequence). The CDR3 bases are TGTGCCAGCAGTTTATCCAGGGGGGTTTACGAGCAGTACTTC. It translates to CASSLSRGVYEQYF.

The chain links TRBV7-2 to TRBJ2-1; TRBD2 might be the D (5 bases). The ends were cut back, 7 bases at V and 8 bases at J, with 21 bases in the middle. The V gene's germline CDR1 is SGHTA and CDR2 FQGNSA. The CDR3 has 15 residues. This chain's CDR3 is CASKQRGSAADEQFF. In nucleotides, the CDR3 is TGTGCCAGCAAACAGCGAGGGTCGGCGGCGGATGAGCAGTTCTTC. The full variable domain, with the rest looked up from reference TRBV7-2 and TRBJ2-1, is GAGVSQSPSNKVTEKGKDVELRCDPISGHTALYWYRQSLGQGLEFLIYFQGNSAPDKSGLPSDRFSAERTGGSVSTLTIQRTQQEDSAVYLCASKQRGSAADEQFFGPGTRLTVL.

The chain uses TRBV10-2 and TRBJ1-5; D remains ambiguous. There are 12 residues in the CDR3. Germline V lookup: CDR1 WSHSY, CDR2 SAAADI. Trimming stripped 5 bases from V and 3 bases from J, with 5 bases between. The DNA for the CDR3 is TGCGCCAGCAGTAATAACAATCAGCCCCAGCATTTT. The encoded protein is CASSNNNQPQHF.

This chain connects TRBV30 to TRBJ2-1, with 7 nucleotides matching TRBD2. Germline V gene lookup returns CDR1 GTSNPN and CDR2 SVGIG (reference sequence). CDR3 length equals 14 residues. The V and J ends lost 5 bases and 0 bases, in that order; junction bases with no gene match: 4. Here the CDR3 reads CAWGGVSSYNEQFF. The DNA for the CDR3 is TGTGCCTGGGGGGGGGTAAGCTCCTACAATGAGCAGTTCTTC.

The chain carries TRBV11-3 and TRBJ1-1, with D possibly being TRBD1 (6 bases). CDR1 SGHNT and CDR2 YENEEA come from the germline V gene. V was cut by 0 bases and J by 10 bases, with 15 bases left in between. This CDR3 spans 14 amino acids. The CDR3 region is CASSLDRGGSRAFF. The CDR3 nucleotides are TGTGCCAGCAGCTTAGACAGGGGAGGGTCCAGAGCTTTCTTT.

The J gene is TRBJ2-7, the V gene TRBV10-2; D is uncertain. The V end lost 0 bases, the J end lost 3 bases, and 6 bases lay between the germline ends. Germline V gene sequence: CDR1 WSHSY, CDR2 SAAADI. CDR3 size: 13 residues. CDR3 region: CASSESAFYEQYF. Written as DNA, the CDR3 is TGCGCCAGCAGTGAGTCGGCCTTCTACGAGCAGTACTTC.

The V gene is TRBV11-1, the J gene TRBJ2-2, with D maybe TRBD1 (5 bases). Germline V gives CDR1 SGHAT, CDR2 FQDESV (reference sequence). V was clipped by 5 bases and J by 0 bases, with 22 bases between them. This CDR3 spans 19 amino acids. CDR3: CASSVGSWGRSSNTGELFF. The CDR3 DNA sequence: TGTGCCAGCAGCGTTGGATCGTGGGGCCGGTCTTCGAACACCGGGGAGCTGTTTTTT. Combining the CDR3 with reference TRBV11-1 and TRBJ2-2 gives the whole variable domain EAEVAQSPRYKITEKSQAVAFWCDPISGHATLYWYRQILGQGPELLVQFQDESVVDDSQLPKDRFSAERLKGVDSTLKIQPAELGDSAMYLCASSVGSWGRSSNTGELFFGEGSRLTVL.

The chain carries TRBV28 and TRBJ1-5, with D unresolved. Trimming took 7 bases from V and 3 from J, leaving 19 bases between them. Germline V gene data show CDR1 as MDHEN and CDR2 as SYDVKM. The CDR3 covers 16 residues. The CDR3, as DNA: TGTGCCAGCATTCACGGGAGAGGGATGAACAATCAGCCCCAGCATTTT. Translated: CASIHGRGMNNQPQHF.

CDR3 DNA sequence: TGTGCCAGCAGCTTGATGGCCGTCTTCAGCTCCTACGAGCAGTACTTC. It codes for CASSLMAVFSSYEQYF. The rearrangement uses TRBV5-4 and TRBJ2-7; D gene uncertain. There are 16 residues in the CDR3. The germline CDR1 and CDR2 sequences are SGHNT and YYREEE (reference sequence). Trimming left V 1 base short and J 0 bases short, with 14 bases between.